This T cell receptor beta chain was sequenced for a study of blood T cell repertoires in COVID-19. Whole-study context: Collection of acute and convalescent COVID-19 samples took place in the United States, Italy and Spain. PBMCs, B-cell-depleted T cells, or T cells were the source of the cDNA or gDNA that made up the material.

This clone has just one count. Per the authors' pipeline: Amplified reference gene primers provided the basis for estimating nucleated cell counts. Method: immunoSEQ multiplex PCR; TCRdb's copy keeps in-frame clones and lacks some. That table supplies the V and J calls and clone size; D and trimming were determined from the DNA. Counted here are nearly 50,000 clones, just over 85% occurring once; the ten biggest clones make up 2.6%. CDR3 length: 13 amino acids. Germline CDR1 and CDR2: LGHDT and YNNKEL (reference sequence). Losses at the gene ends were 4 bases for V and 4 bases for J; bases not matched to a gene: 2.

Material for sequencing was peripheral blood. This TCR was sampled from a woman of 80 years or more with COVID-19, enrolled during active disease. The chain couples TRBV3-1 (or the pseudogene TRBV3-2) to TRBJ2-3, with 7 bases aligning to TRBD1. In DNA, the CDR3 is TGTGCCAGCAGCCGAGACAGGGCAGATACGCAGTATTTT. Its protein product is CASSRDRADTQYF.